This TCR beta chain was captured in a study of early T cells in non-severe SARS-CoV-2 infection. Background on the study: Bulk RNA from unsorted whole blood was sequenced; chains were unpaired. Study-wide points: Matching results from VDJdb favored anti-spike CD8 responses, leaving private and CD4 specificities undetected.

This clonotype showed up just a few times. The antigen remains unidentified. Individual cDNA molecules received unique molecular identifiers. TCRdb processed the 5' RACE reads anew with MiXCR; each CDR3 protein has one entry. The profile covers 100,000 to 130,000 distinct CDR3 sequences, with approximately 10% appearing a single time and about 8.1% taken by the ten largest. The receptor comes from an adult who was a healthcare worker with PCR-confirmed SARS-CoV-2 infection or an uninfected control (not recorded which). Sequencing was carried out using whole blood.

The CDR3 here is CASGLSAGATGELFF. The CDR3 nucleotides read TGTGCTAGTGGTTTGTCAGCAGGGGCAACCGGGGAGCTGTTTTTT. The genes are TRBV12-5 and TRBJ2-2, with D possibly TRBD1 on 6 matching bases. The CDR3 is 15 residues long. In germline, CDR1 is LGHNT, CDR2 FRNRAP. Trimming shortened V by 2 bases and J by 5 bases, and 12 bases separated the two germline ends.